This T cell receptor beta chain was sequenced during a study of somatic mutations in cytotoxic T cells in rheumatoid arthritis. Positive magnetic bead selection, which isolated the CD4+ and CD8+ cells, was followed by a flow cytometry check of purity. Germline V CDR1 and CDR2: SGHDT, YYEEEE. The V end was cut by 1 base, the J end by 5 bases, with 13 bases between. The CDR3 spans 15 residues. Libraries were prepared by immunoSEQ multiplex PCR; TCRdb keeps only in-frame clonotypes and omits some of them. The sample carries 15,000 to 20,000 clones, 70% to 85% recorded once. Sequencing was performed on CD8+ T cells sorted from blood. The chain joins TRBV5-6 to TRBJ2-1, with D perhaps TRBD1 (5 bases). This clonotype originated in a man in his fifties or sixties in good health. CDR3 amino acids: CASSLRWGFDNEQFF. Here the CDR3 DNA reads TGTGCCAGCAGCTTGCGATGGGGCTTCGACAATGAGCAGTTCTTC.